This T cell receptor beta chain was sequenced for a study of T cell repertoires in cytomegalovirus infection. TCRdb independently ran MiXCR on the reads; one entry per CDR3 protein. The sample includes 100,000 to 150,000 distinct CDR3 sequences, about 10% seen only once; the top ten take 10%. The sample holds a few counts of this clonotype. The CDR3 contains 15 residues. The trim removed 5 bases at V and 6 bases at J, leaving 9 bases unmatched. This receptor was taken from a human donor in good health (CMV status not recorded). Some clones in this sample may be carry-over from other donors' samples. Sequencing used PBMCs. This chain uses TRBV12-3 or TRBV12-4 with TRBJ1-5, with TRBD1 identical over 8 bases. The CDR3 sequence: CASSLPGTGPQPQHF. Here the CDR3 DNA reads TGTGCCAGCAGTCTCCCCGGGACAGGTCCTCAGCCCCAGCATTTT.